The present TCR beta chain was sequenced within a study of graft-versus-host responses after intestinal transplantation. The CDR3 is 15 amino acids. With 1 base removed from V and 3 bases from J, the gap between germline ends came to 12 bases. Looked up from germline, CDR1 is SGHAT and CDR2 is FQNNGV. Findings of the study overall: When patients had graft-donor T cell macrochimerism, their allografts held high graft-versus-host to host-versus-graft clonal ratios. Investigators detected GvH clones in recipient marrow, with some emerging earlier in ileum or blood.

This table comes from immunoSEQ multiplex PCR, and its TCRdb copy is limited to in-frame clones, with some not included. The table records roughly 89,000 clones, about 94% of them present only once. Turning to this clone: Antigen: not known.

This receptor was taken from a human donor who received an intestinal transplant. The specimen comprised unstimulated CD4+ T cells sorted from spleen or lymph node cells, sampled before intestinal transplant. The J gene is TRBJ1-1, the V gene TRBV11-2; tentatively, D is TRBD1 (5 bases). CDR3 sequence: CASSLGGWEDTEAFF. The DNA of the CDR3 is TGTGCCAGCAGCTTAGGGGGGTGGGAGGACACTGAAGCTTTCTTT.